There are many counts of the clone carrying this T cell receptor beta chain. This specimen belongs to a study of metastatic and nonmetastatic thyroid tumors. Germline V gene sequence: CDR1 SGHDT, CDR2 YYEEEE. The CDR3 is 15 residues long. Trimming left V 3 bases short and J 2 bases short, with 15 bases between. Prior to thyroid surgery, none of the patients had received any treatment. TCRdb re-called the PCR reads through MiXCR. The sample has 20,000 to 25,000 clones, roughly 12% seen once. The source material was blood. The chain recombines TRBV5-6 with TRBJ2-7, with D possibly TRBD1 on 6 matching bases. The receptor comes from a female donor with papillary thyroid cancer or a benign thyroid nodule (not recorded which). Some clones in this sample may be carry-over from other donors' samples. CDR3 bases: TGTGCCAGCAGCTCGCACAGGGAGAACACCTACGAGCAGTACTTC. It is translated as CASSSHRENTYEQYF.